This T cell receptor (beta chain) was sequenced in a study of beta chain features in type 1 diabetes. Study-level points and caveats: Type 1 diabetes patients had TCRB CDR3s that were shorter (moderately but significantly so) in all four CD4+ subsets.

The V gene lost 3 bases and the J gene lost 2 bases, with 4 bases spanning the gap. From germline, CDR1 is PRHDT and CDR2 FYEKMQ (reference sequence). The CDR3 runs 13 residues. A word on this clone: Its antigen remains unknown.

Every isolated RNA sample was fully reverse transcribed, so sequencing captured expressed TCRB transcripts. The repertoire was sequenced with immunoSEQ multiplex PCR; TCRdb's copy has only in-frame clones and lacks some. The data contain 95,000 to 150,000 clones, approximately 15% of them seen just once; the ten biggest clones take up about 2.4%. The chain uses TRBV13 and TRBJ2-2; D gene uncertain. The sample taken for sequencing was central memory CD4+ T cells from blood. The TCR comes from a man younger than 35 with type 1 diabetes. DNA for the CDR3: TGTGCCAGCAGCTTGACAAACACCGGGGAGCTGTTTTTT. It codes for CASSLTNTGELFF.